Listed here are 12 T cell receptor beta chains from one sample, sequenced in a study of blood T cell repertoires in COVID-19. Sequenced by immunoSEQ multiplex PCR; TCRdb stores in-frame clones only, minus some. The table shows 60,000 or so clones, with roughly 85% occurring only once. The sequencing input was peripheral blood. These receptors were obtained from a human donor in a cohort sampled during active COVID-19.

V and J are TRBV19 and TRBJ1-5, with 9 bases fitting TRBD1. Germline CDR1 is LNHDA and CDR2 is SQIVND (reference sequence). V trimming: 7 bases; J trimming: 2 bases; junction bases outside the gene matches: 6. The CDR3 sequence is 15 residues long. DNA of the CDR3: TGTGCCAGTACCCCGGACAGGGGAGGCAATCAGCCCCAGCATTTT. Its protein is CASTPDRGGNQPQHF.

Notes on this clone: Other nucleotide sequences from this sample produce the same CDR3. This sequence joins TRBV18 and TRBJ2-1, with 7 bases matching TRBD1. The V and J ends lost 3 bases and 5 bases, in that order; junction bases with no gene match: 10. Germline values: CDR1 KGHSH, CDR2 LQKENI. CDR3 size: 16 residues. The CDR3 reads CASSPKSDRDNNEQFF. CDR3 coding DNA: TGTGCCAGCTCACCCAAGTCCGACAGGGACAACAATGAGCAGTTCTTC.

This chain links TRBV28 with TRBJ2-7, with 8 bases that match TRBD1. J gave up 7 bases and V 3 bases, and 11 bases lay outside the gene matches. The germline CDR1 and CDR2 sequences are MDHEN and SYDVKM. The CDR3 spans 15 residues. As DNA, the CDR3 is TGTGCCAGCAGTTTTCCAGGGGGCACGGGAGAAGAGCAGTACTTC. Encoded protein: CASSFPGGTGEEQYF.

The J gene is TRBJ2-2, the V gene TRBV7-6; 7 nucleotides align to TRBD2. Germline V gene sequence: CDR1 SGHVS, CDR2 FNYEAQ. V shed 2 bases and J 2 bases; nucleotides not matched to a gene: 5. The CDR3 runs 16 residues. CDR3 amino acids: CASSLTGGVNTGELFF. The CDR3 DNA reads as TGTGCCAGCAGCTTAACTGGGGGGGTAAACACCGGGGAGCTGTTTTTT.

This chain joins TRBV10-3 and TRBJ1-1; TRBD1 is a possible D gene (6 bases). Per the germline V gene, CDR1 is ENHRY and CDR2 is SYGVKD. Trimming pared 6 bases from V and 5 bases from J, leaving 16 bases between. This CDR3 has 14 residues. CDR3 in amino acids: CAISPGVVRTEAFF. For the CDR3, the DNA is TGTGCCATCAGCCCAGGGGTGGTTCGTACTGAAGCTTTCTTT.

The genes are TRBV19 and TRBJ2-1, with D uncertain. The CDR3 extends over 11 amino acids. Germline CDR1 and CDR2: LNHDA and SQIVND (reference sequence). V lost 5 bases to trimming and J lost 12 bases, with 11 bases between them. This CDR3 is CASSEALGQFF. The CDR3 DNA reads TGTGCCAGTAGTGAGGCCTTGGGGCAGTTCTTC.

A note on this clone: Other DNA sequences from this sample encode an identical CDR3 as well. This chain connects TRBV10-3 to TRBJ1-2; possible D gene TRBD1, 5 bases. The germline V gene has CDR1 ENHRY and CDR2 SYGVKD. V lost 4 bases and J lost 0, with 12 bases in between. The CDR3 consists of 15 residues. Here the CDR3 DNA reads TGTGCCATCAGTGGAGGGGACTCTTCTAACTATGGCTACACCTTC. Protein product: CAISGGDSSNYGYTF.

This sequence joins TRBV7-2 and TRBJ1-5; D possibly corresponds to TRBD1 (5 bases). Germline V gives CDR1 SGHTA, CDR2 FQGNSA. The V end lost 5 bases, the J end lost 6 bases, and 17 bases lay between the germline ends. The CDR3 is 15 residues long. In DNA, the CDR3 is TGTGCCAGCAGCCCGGGGGGGGGAGTGAGTCAGCCCCAGCATTTT. It specifies CASSPGGGVSQPQHF.

This chain connects TRBV7-8 to TRBJ1-4; D possibly corresponds to TRBD1 (5 bases). V lost 5 bases and J lost 1, with 11 bases in between. The CDR3 has 15 residues. Germline-derived CDR1 and CDR2 are SGHVS and FQNEAQ. The CDR3 DNA reads as TGTGCCAGCAGCCCGAACAGGCGAACTAATGAAAAACTGTTTTTT. Its protein product is CASSPNRRTNEKLFF.

There are a few counts of this clone. This chain uses TRBV5-1 with TRBJ1-2; D remains ambiguous. V was shortened by 3 bases and J by 6 bases, with 15 bases between the two germline ends. CDR3 length: 14 residues. Germline CDR1 is SGHRS and CDR2 is YFSETQ. CDR3 DNA sequence: TGCGCCAGCAGCTCCTCGCCAGGAGGAGATGGCTACACCTTC. As protein: CASSSSPGGDGYTF. The variable domain in full, completed from reference TRBV5-1 and TRBJ1-2, reads KAGVTQTPRYLIKTRGQQVTLSCSPISGHRSVSWYQQTPGQGLQFLFEYFSETQRNKGNFPGRFSGRQFSNSRSEMNVSTLELGDSALYLCASSSSPGGDGYTFGSGTRLTVV.

The chain recombines TRBV5-4 with TRBJ2-2; the match to TRBD2 covers 8 bases. The V gene's germline CDR1 is SGHNT and CDR2 YYREEE (reference sequence). V was clipped by 0 bases and J by 5 bases; unmatched bases: 15. This CDR3 comprises 19 residues. In DNA form, the CDR3 reads TGTGCCAGCAGCTTGGGGGCTAGCGGGTTATTGATCGGAACCGGGGAGCTGTTTTTT. Its translation is CASSLGASGLLIGTGELFF.

This sequence joins TRBV7-9 and TRBJ2-5; unclear D gene. V was pared by 5 bases and J by 4 bases, with 8 bases between. CDR1 and CDR2 (germline): SEHNR, FQNEAQ (reference sequence). The CDR3 is made up of 12 amino acids. The CDR3 loop reads CASSPQLETQYF. The CDR3 DNA follows: TGTGCCAGCAGCCCACAGTTAGAGACCCAGTACTTC.